This T cell receptor beta chain originates from a study of CD8 T cells in Susac syndrome. Study-wide context: Blood was drawn from patients with Susac syndrome. At that point, they were therapy-naive, on corticosteroids, or on intravenous immunoglobulin alone.

To note about this clonotype: Its matching antigen is unknown.

The study's findings and limits: CD4+ T cell repertoires in Susac syndrome lacked clonal expansion.

Germline V gives CDR1 SEHNR, CDR2 FQNEAQ (reference sequence). Trimming cost V 5 bases and J 0 bases, with 11 bases left between them. The CDR3 has 16 amino acids. With random hexamers, reverse transcription was performed on roughly 0.45 to 1 ug of RNA. MiXCR, run by TCRdb on the immunoSEQ multiplex PCR reads, gives a single entry per CDR3 protein. The sample includes about 150,000 distinct CDR3 sequences, about 96% of them seen just once. Sequencing targeted TCR beta in T cells from blood (CD8+ and CD4+). The sequencing sample was made of CD4+ T cells from PBMCs. This chain uses TRBV7-9 with TRBJ2-6, with D possibly being TRBD1 (6 bases). This receptor was taken from a human donor with Susac syndrome. CDR3 nucleotide sequence: TGTGCCAGCAGCCTGACAGGTTTCTCTGGGGCCAACGTCCTGACTTTC. Amino acid sequence: CASSLTGFSGANVLTF.